The next 25 T cell receptor beta chains were all read from a single sample in a study of T cell responses to AZD1222 COVID-19 vaccine (dated by TCRdb to the early 2020s). The sample's time point label, in plain terms: about 28 days (+/-7) after the second vaccine dose. The method was the immunoSEQ multiplex PCR assay. TCRdb carries this immuneACCESS record with in-frame sequences only. Its versions omit some clonotypes, under half of them owing to an unresolved V gene in the studies checked, with the rest unexplained. This sample holds 180,000 or so clones; 88% were observed only once. 26% of the sample is in the top ten clones. The sample consisted of peripheral blood, taken 28 days after the second AZD1222 dose. The receptors here all came from an adult who received the AZD1222 COVID-19 vaccine.

V and J are TRBV14 and TRBJ1-5, with D perhaps matching TRBD1 (6 bases). The ends were cut back, 1 base at V and 0 bases at J, with 10 bases in the middle. This CDR3 has 16 amino acids. The V gene's germline CDR1 is SGHDN and CDR2 FVKESK. The CDR3 reads CASSQGGTHSNQPQHF. CDR3 nucleotides: TGTGCCAGCAGCCAAGGCGGGACACATAGCAATCAGCCCCAGCATTTT.

J is TRBJ2-3 and V is TRBV15, with a tentative D call TRBD1 (5 bases). V was clipped by 7 bases and J by 2 bases, with 10 bases between them. Germline lookup yields CDR1 LNHNV and CDR2 YYDKDF (reference sequence). The CDR3 runs to 13 residues. CDR3 protein: CATKEQVTDTQYF. The CDR3 bases are TGTGCCACCAAGGAACAGGTCACAGATACGCAGTATTTT.

The chain combines TRBV6-2 or TRBV6-3 with TRBJ2-7; D is unresolved. Germline V gene data show CDR1 as MNHEY and CDR2 as SVGEGT. The CDR3 consists of 12 residues. Trimming took 6 bases from V and 2 from J, leaving 8 bases between them. The CDR3 protein is CASSPRPYEQYF. The CDR3 DNA reads as TGTGCCAGCAGCCCTCGACCCTACGAGCAGTACTTC.

The chain links TRBV7-2 to TRBJ2-2; perhaps D is TRBD1 or TRBD2 (6 bases each). V lost 2 bases to trimming and J lost 2 bases, with 21 bases between them. The CDR3 totals 19 residues. CDR1 and CDR2 from the germline V gene are SGHTA and FQGNSA. The CDR3 DNA reads as TGTGCCAGCAGCTTATCAAGAAGGGGGGCGCACCCTAACACCGGGGAGCTGTTTTTT. Protein: CASSLSRRGAHPNTGELFF.

V usage is TRBV6-5 and J usage is TRBJ2-2, with D possibly called TRBD1 or TRBD2 (5 bases each). This CDR3 spans 16 amino acids. Germline CDR1 is MNHEY and CDR2 is SVGAGI. Trimming removed 4 bases at V and 6 bases at J, with 18 bases between. DNA for the CDR3: TGTGCCAGCAGTTCCCTCGGGGCAGGCGACGCCGGGGAGCTGTTTTTT. The encoded protein is CASSSLGAGDAGELFF.

The chain has TRBV28 and TRBJ1-1; weak D call: TRBD1 (6 bases). CDR1 and CDR2 (germline): MDHEN, SYDVKM. Deletions cut 6 bases from V and 1 base from J, with 12 bases between. This CDR3 contains 14 residues. The CDR3 loop is CASSNRAWNTEAFF. Here the CDR3 DNA reads TGTGCCAGCAGCAACAGGGCGTGGAACACTGAAGCTTTCTTT.

The chain uses TRBV28 and TRBJ1-2, with D uncertain. Per germline, CDR1 MDHEN and CDR2 SYDVKM. This CDR3 comprises 11 residues. Trimming left V 10 bases short and J 5 bases short, with 11 bases between. CDR3 sequence (DNA): TGTGCCACCATCAGACATTATGGCTACACCTTC. Amino acid sequence: CATIRHYGYTF.

V usage is TRBV5-1 and J usage is TRBJ2-3; 12 nucleotides align to TRBD2. The junction had 9 bases not matched to a gene; V was cut back by 4 bases and J by 3 bases. CDR1 and CDR2 from the germline V gene are SGHRS and YFSETQ. CDR3 length: 17 amino acids. CDR3 residues: CASSARLAGVRTDTQYF. CDR3 in DNA: TGCGCCAGCAGCGCCCGACTAGCGGGAGTCCGGACAGATACGCAGTATTTT. Full variable domain (rest looked up from reference TRBV5-1 and TRBJ2-3): KAGVTQTPRYLIKTRGQQVTLSCSPISGHRSVSWYQQTPGQGLQFLFEYFSETQRNKGNFPGRFSGRQFSNSRSEMNVSTLELGDSALYLCASSARLAGVRTDTQYFGPGTRLTVL.

This chain joins TRBV28 and TRBJ1-3; 9 positions match TRBD1. Losses at the gene ends were 5 bases for V and 1 base for J; bases not matched to a gene: 6. The germline V gene has CDR1 MDHEN and CDR2 SYDVKM. This CDR3 has 16 residues. The CDR3 bases are TGTGCCAGCAGTCCCGGGACAGGGAAATCTGGAAACACCATATATTTT. It yields the protein CASSPGTGKSGNTIYF.

The CDR3 DNA is TGTGCCAGCAGCGTTTCTTCTTTGACAGGGAGTCTGAACACTGAAGCTTTCTTT. Encoded protein: CASSVSSLTGSLNTEAFF. The chain has TRBV9 and TRBJ1-1; the match to TRBD1 covers 7 bases. CDR3 length: 18 residues. Germline V lookup: CDR1 SGDLS, CDR2 YYNGEE. J was trimmed by 0 bases and V by 2 bases; bases with no gene match: 13.

The V call is TRBV19, the J call TRBJ1-4; maybe TRBD1 (5 bases). V lost 7 bases and J lost 7, with 13 bases in between. The length of the CDR3 is 13 residues. Germline assignment: CDR1 LNHDA and CDR2 SQIVND (reference sequence). The chain's CDR3 is CASKVRASEKLFF. CDR3 in DNA: TGTGCCAGTAAAGTCAGGGCTTCTGAAAAACTGTTTTTT.

This rearrangement joins TRBV19 to TRBJ1-2; D is ambiguous. The CDR3 sequence is 13 residues long. V lost 6 bases to trimming and J lost 1 base, with 9 bases between them. Looked up from germline, CDR1 is LNHDA and CDR2 is SQIVND (reference sequence). DNA for the CDR3: TGTGCCAGTAGCCCCCGGGATAACTATGGCTACACCTTC. As protein: CASSPRDNYGYTF.

This chain joins TRBV19 and TRBJ2-2; 8 nucleotides line up with TRBD1. The CDR3 totals 15 residues. The germline V gene has CDR1 LNHDA and CDR2 SQIVND (reference sequence). The V gene end was trimmed by 8 bases and the J gene end by 11 bases; junction bases not matched to a gene: 16. The CDR3 spells CASGAIDRGGGELFF. The CDR3 nucleotides are TGTGCCAGTGGTGCCATAGACAGGGGAGGAGGAGAGCTGTTTTTT.

This chain connects TRBV7-3 to TRBJ2-1; D is undetermined. V was shortened by 4 bases and J by 0 bases, with 4 bases between the two germline ends. The CDR3 is 13 residues long. CDR1 SGHTA and CDR2 FQGTGA come from the germline V gene. The CDR3 sequence is CASSSSSYNEQFF. In nucleotides, the CDR3 is TGTGCCAGCAGCTCCAGCTCCTACAATGAGCAGTTCTTC.

The chain has TRBV3-1 (or the pseudogene TRBV3-2) and TRBJ2-3; perhaps TRBD2 as D (5 bases). Germline V gives CDR1 LGHDT, CDR2 YNNKEL (reference sequence). The CDR3 runs 15 residues. Trimming cost V 0 bases and J 8 bases, with 15 bases left between them. CDR3 bases: TGTGCCAGCAGCCAAGATTTGGTAGCGCGCGGTACGCAGTATTTT. Translation gives CASSQDLVARGTQYF.

This clone has only one observation. DNA for the CDR3: TGTGCCAGCAGCGTAGGGACAGGCAATCAGCCCCAGCATTTT. Protein: CASSVGTGNQPQHF. The genes are TRBV9 and TRBJ1-5; possibly TRBD1 for D (6 bases). Trimming took off 0 bases at V and 2 bases at J, with 6 bases between the two ends. In germline, CDR1 is SGDLS, CDR2 YYNGEE. This CDR3 spans 14 amino acids. The complete variable domain, with remaining parts taken from reference TRBV9 and TRBJ1-5, reads DSGVTQTPKHLITATGQRVTLRCSPRSGDLSVYWYQQSLDQGLQFLIQYYNGEERAKGNILERFSAQQFPDLHSELNLSSLELGDSALYFCASSVGTGNQPQHFGDGTRLSIL.

This rearrangement joins TRBV6-5 to TRBJ2-4; TRBD1 or TRBD2 may be the D gene (6 bases each). Between the trimmed V and J ends, which lost 6 bases and 2 bases, there was a span of 11 bases. The CDR3 spans 14 residues. Germline V CDR1 and CDR2: MNHEY, SVGAGI. The CDR3 DNA sequence: TGTGCCAGCAGGCCCGGGGGCCCCAAAAACATTCAGTACTTC. Protein product: CASRPGGPKNIQYF.

This chain uses TRBV7-3 with TRBJ1-6; tentative D call: TRBD1 (5 bases). This CDR3 region has 15 residues. The germline V and J ends were trimmed by 1 base and 10 bases, with 14 bases remaining between them. Germline values: CDR1 SGHTA, CDR2 FQGTGA. The CDR3 DNA is TGTGCCAGCAGCTTAATGGGGCAGGGAGAATCACCCCTCCACTTT. It yields the protein CASSLMGQGESPLHF.

The V call is TRBV7-6, the J call TRBJ2-7; TRBD1 aligns across 9 bases. CDR1 SGHVS and CDR2 FNYEAQ come from the germline V gene. The V segment lost 6 bases and the J segment 4 bases; nucleotides outside the gene matches: 7. The CDR3 is made up of 14 amino acids. CDR3 bases: TGTGCCAGCAGTTCAGGGACAGGGTTATACGAGCAGTACTTC. It yields the protein CASSSGTGLYEQYF.

This clone was found a few times. This chain uses TRBV7-2 with TRBJ2-3; 7 bases match TRBD1. V dropped 5 bases and J dropped 4; count of bases not matched to a gene: 9. In germline, CDR1 is SGHTA, CDR2 FQGNSA. The CDR3 runs to 15 residues. The CDR3 region has the DNA TGTGCCAGCAGCCCGGGGACAGTTTTAGCAGATACGCAGTATTTT. Protein: CASSPGTVLADTQYF.

The chain combines TRBV5-4 with TRBJ2-1; 11 nucleotides line up with TRBD2. Unmatched junction bases numbered 12, after V lost 4 bases and J lost 12 bases. The CDR3 has 15 residues. Germline lookup yields CDR1 SGHNT and CDR2 YYREEE (reference sequence). CDR3 residues: CASSPGTSGLKGQFF. CDR3 nucleotides: TGTGCCAGCAGCCCCGGGACTAGCGGTTTAAAGGGGCAGTTCTTC.

The chain links TRBV24-1 to TRBJ2-1; D remains unclear. This CDR3 contains 12 residues. Trimming cost V 1 base and J 7 bases, with 4 bases left between them. CDR1 and CDR2 from the germline V gene are KGHDR and SFDVKD. CDR3 sequence reads: CATSDFRNEQFF. The CDR3 DNA reads TGTGCCACCAGTGATTTTAGGAATGAGCAGTTCTTC.

The chain joins TRBV5-1 to TRBJ2-1; D tentatively reads TRBD1 or TRBD2 (5 bases each). In germline, CDR1 is SGHRS, CDR2 YFSETQ. This CDR3 is 15 amino acids long. Between the trimmed V and J ends, which lost 4 bases and 2 bases, there was a span of 13 bases. The CDR3 region is CASSLGDGAYNEQFF. CDR3 nucleotide sequence: TGCGCCAGCAGCCTTGGGGACGGGGCCTACAATGAGCAGTTCTTC.

Concerning this clone itself: This CDR3 is also generated by other DNA sequences in the sample. The chain combines TRBV9 with TRBJ2-1; D not resolved. Germline-derived CDR1 and CDR2 are SGDLS and YYNGEE. V was cut by 0 bases and J by 0 bases, with 7 bases left in between. CDR3 length equals 15 residues. The chain's CDR3 is CASSVAGVSYNEQFF. DNA for the CDR3: TGTGCCAGCAGCGTAGCGGGCGTCTCCTACAATGAGCAGTTCTTC.

J is TRBJ2-1 and V is TRBV7-8; 13 bases map to TRBD2. After removal of 4 bases from V and 4 bases from J, the junction contained 10 bases not matched to a gene. This CDR3 spans 18 amino acids. Germline lookup yields CDR1 SGHVS and CDR2 FQNEAQ. CDR3 sequence reads: CASSSPGWTSGRYNEQFF. CDR3 nucleotides: TGTGCCAGCAGCTCCCCTGGGTGGACTAGCGGGAGATACAATGAGCAGTTCTTC.